The clone carrying this T cell receptor (beta chain) was observed many times. Pregnant or lactating patients were excluded, as were those with uncontrolled infection or other autoimmune disease. The source of the sample is a study of T cells in Graves' hyperthyroidism and ophthalmopathy. Study in general: Sampling of peripheral blood happened at initial diagnosis, prior to any treatment.

RNA transcripts provided the source from which TCR beta CDR3 regions were amplified. Using the HTBI primer set, a first-round RT-PCR was run on the TCR CDR3. A single record per CDR3 protein comes from TCRdb applying MiXCR to the multiplex PCR reads. The sample lists about 710,000 distinct CDR3 sequences; 15% to 20% were seen once. This TCR came from a man aged 18-30 years with Graves' hyperthyroidism. The sequenced sample was blood.

CDR3 in amino acids: CASTASGYAYEQYF. CDR3 sequence (DNA): TGTGCCAGCACGGCTAGCGGATACGCCTACGAGCAGTACTTC. The chain couples TRBV2 to TRBJ2-7; 7 bases fit TRBD2. J gave up 2 bases and V 7 bases, and 8 bases lay outside the gene matches. The CDR3 is made up of 14 amino acids. Per the germline V gene, CDR1 is SNHLY and CDR2 is FYNNEI.